This TCR beta chain stems from a study of blood T cell repertoires in COVID-19. Study as a whole: Samples of COVID-19 (acute and convalescent) were obtained from the United States, Italy and Spain.

Only in-frame clones appear in the TCRdb table, and some are missing; sequencing was by immunoSEQ multiplex PCR. The sample shows under 300,000 clones, approximately 88% of them seen only once. The CDR3 extends over 10 amino acids. V gave up 7 bases and J gave up 4 bases, with 4 bases separating them. Germline-derived CDR1 and CDR2 are SNHLY and FYNNEI. The clonotype comes from a woman aged 40 to 50 who had been exposed to COVID-19. The chain combines TRBV2 with TRBJ2-5, with D uncertain. Sequenced input: PBMCs or T cells enriched from blood (not recorded which). In DNA form, the CDR3 reads TGTGCCAGCAACGGAGAGACCCAGTACTTC. Its translation: CASNGETQYF.